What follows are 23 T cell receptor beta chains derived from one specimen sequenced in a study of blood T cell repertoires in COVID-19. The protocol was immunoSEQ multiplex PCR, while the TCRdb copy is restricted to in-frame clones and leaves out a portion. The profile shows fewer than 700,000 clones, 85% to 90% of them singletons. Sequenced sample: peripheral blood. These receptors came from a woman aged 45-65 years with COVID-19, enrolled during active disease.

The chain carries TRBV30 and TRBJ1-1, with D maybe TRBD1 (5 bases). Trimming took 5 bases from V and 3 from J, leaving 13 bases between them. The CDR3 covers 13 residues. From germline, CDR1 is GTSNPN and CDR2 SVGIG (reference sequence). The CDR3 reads CAWAQGRDTEAFF. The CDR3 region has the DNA TGTGCCTGGGCCCAGGGAAGGGACACTGAAGCTTTCTTT.

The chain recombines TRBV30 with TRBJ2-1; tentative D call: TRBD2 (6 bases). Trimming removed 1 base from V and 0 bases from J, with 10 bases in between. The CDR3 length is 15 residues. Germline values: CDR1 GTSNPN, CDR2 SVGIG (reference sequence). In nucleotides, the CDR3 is TGTGCCTGGAGTGGGAGGGTTAGCTCCTACAATGAGCAGTTCTTC. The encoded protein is CAWSGRVSSYNEQFF.

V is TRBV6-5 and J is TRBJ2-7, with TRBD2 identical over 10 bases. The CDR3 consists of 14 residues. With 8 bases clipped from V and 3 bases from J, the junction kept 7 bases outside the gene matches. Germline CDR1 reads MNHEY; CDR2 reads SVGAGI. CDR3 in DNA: TGTGCCAGCGGTAAGGTAGCGGGGGGCTACGAGCAGTACTTC. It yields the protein CASGKVAGGYEQYF.

In DNA, the CDR3 is TGTGCCAGCAGTTTATTCTTCACAGATACGCAGTATTTT. Its protein is CASSLFFTDTQYF. The chain links TRBV27 to TRBJ2-3; D gene unclear. Trimming shortened V by 1 base and J by 2 bases, and 4 bases separated the two germline ends. The CDR3 runs to 13 residues. Germline CDR1 reads MNHEY; CDR2 reads SMNVEV (reference sequence).

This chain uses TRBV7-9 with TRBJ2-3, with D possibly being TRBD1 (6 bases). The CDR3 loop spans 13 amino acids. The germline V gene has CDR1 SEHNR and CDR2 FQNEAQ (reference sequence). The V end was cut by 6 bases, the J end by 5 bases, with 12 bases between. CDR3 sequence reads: CASSSLTGDTQYF. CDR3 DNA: TGTGCCAGCAGTTCTCTGACAGGAGATACGCAGTATTTT.

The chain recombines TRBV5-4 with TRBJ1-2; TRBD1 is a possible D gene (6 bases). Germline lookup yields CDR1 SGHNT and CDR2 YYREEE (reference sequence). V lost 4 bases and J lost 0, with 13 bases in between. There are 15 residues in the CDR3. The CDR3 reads CASSLGQSANYGYTF. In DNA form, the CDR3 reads TGTGCCAGCAGCCTCGGACAGTCAGCTAACTATGGCTACACCTTC.

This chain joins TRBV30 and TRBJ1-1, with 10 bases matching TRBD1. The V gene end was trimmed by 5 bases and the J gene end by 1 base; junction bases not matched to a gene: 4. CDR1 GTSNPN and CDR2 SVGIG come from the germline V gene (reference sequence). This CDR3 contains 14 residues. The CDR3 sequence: CAWARQGANTEAFF. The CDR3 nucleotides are TGTGCCTGGGCTCGACAGGGGGCGAACACTGAAGCTTTCTTT.

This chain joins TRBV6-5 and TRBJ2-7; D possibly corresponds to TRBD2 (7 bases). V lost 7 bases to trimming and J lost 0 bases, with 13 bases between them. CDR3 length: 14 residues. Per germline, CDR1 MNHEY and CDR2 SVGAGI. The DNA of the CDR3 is TGTGCCAGCAAGGGCGGGGGCGGCTCCTACGAGCAGTACTTC. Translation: CASKGGGGSYEQYF.

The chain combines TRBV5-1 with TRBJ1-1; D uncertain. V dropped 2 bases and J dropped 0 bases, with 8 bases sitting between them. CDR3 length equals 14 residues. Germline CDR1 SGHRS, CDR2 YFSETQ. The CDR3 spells CASSLTAMNTEAFF. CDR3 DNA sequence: TGCGCCAGCAGCTTAACAGCCATGAACACTGAAGCTTTCTTT.

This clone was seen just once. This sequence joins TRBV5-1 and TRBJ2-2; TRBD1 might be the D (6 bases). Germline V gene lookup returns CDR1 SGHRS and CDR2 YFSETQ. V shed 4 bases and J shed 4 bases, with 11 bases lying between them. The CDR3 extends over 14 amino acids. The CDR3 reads CASSPDSLTGELFF. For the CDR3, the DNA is TGCGCCAGCAGCCCGGACAGCCTCACCGGGGAGCTGTTTTTT.

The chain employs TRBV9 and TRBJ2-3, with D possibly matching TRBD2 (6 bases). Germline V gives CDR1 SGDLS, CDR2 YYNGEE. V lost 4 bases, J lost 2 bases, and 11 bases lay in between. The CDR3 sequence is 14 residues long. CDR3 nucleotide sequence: TGTGCCAGCAGCAGAGCGGGTTCCACAGATACGCAGTATTTT. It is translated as CASSRAGSTDTQYF. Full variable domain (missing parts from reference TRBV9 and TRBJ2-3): DSGVTQTPKHLITATGQRVTLRCSPRSGDLSVYWYQQSLDQGLQFLIQYYNGEERAKGNILERFSAQQFPDLHSELNLSSLELGDSALYFCASSRAGSTDTQYFGPGTRLTVL.

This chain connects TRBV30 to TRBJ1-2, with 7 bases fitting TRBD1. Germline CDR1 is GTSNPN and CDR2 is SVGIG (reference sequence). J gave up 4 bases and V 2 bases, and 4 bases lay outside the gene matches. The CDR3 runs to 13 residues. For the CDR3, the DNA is TGTGCCTGGAGTTCGGACAGGTTCTATGGCTACACCTTC. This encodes CAWSSDRFYGYTF.

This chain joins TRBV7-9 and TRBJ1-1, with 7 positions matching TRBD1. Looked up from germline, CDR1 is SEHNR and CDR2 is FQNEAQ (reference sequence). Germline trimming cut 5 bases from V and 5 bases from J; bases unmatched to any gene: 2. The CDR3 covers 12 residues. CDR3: CASSLDRTEAFF. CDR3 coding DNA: TGTGCCAGCAGCCTGGACAGGACTGAAGCTTTCTTT. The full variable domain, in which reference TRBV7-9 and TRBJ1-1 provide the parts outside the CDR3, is DTGVSQNPRHKITKRGQNVTFRCDPISEHNRLYWYRQTLGQGPEFLTYFQNEAQLEKSRLLSDRFSAERPKGSFSTLEIQRTEQGDSAMYLCASSLDRTEAFFGQGTRLTVV.

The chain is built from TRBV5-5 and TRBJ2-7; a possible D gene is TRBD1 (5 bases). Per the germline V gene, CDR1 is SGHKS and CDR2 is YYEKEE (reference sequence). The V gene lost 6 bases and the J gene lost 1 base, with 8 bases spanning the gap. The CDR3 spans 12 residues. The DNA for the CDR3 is TGTGCCAGCAAGGGGCAGTCCTACGAGCAGTACTTC. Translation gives CASKGQSYEQYF.

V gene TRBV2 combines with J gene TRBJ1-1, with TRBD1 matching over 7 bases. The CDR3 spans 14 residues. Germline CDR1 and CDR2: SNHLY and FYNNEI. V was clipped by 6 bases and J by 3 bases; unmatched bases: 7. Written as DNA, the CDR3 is TGTGCCAGCAGCGAACTAACAGGGGACACTGAAGCTTTCTTT. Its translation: CASSELTGDTEAFF.

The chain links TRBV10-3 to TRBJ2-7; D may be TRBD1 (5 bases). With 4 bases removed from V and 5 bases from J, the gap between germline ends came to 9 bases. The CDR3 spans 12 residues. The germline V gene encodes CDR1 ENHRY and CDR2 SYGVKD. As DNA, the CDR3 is TGTGCCATCAGTGGTCAGGGTGACGAGCAGTACTTC. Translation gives CAISGQGDEQYF.

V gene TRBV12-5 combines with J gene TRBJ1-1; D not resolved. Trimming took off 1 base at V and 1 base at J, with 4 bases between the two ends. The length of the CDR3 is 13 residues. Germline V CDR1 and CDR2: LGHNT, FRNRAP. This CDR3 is CASGLASNTEAFF. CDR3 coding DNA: TGTGCTAGTGGTTTGGCGTCGAACACTGAAGCTTTCTTT.

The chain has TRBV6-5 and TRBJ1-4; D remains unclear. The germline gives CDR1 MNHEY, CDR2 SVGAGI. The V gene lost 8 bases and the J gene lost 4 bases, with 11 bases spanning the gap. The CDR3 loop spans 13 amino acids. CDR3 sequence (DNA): TGTGCCAGCGGGAGTCAGAATAATGAAAAACTGTTTTTT. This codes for CASGSQNNEKLFF.

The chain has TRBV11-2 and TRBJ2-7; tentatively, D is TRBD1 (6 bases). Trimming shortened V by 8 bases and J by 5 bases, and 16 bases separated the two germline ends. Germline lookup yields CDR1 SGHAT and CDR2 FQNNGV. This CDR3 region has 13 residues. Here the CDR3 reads CASATGMVNEQYF. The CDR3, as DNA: TGTGCCAGCGCCACAGGGATGGTGAACGAGCAGTACTTC.

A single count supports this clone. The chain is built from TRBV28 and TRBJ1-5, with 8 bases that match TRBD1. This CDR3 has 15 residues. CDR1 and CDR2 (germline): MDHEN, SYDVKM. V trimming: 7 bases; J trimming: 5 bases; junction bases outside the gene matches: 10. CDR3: CASTLAYRGDQPQHF. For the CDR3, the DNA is TGTGCCAGCACCTTAGCGTACAGGGGGGATCAGCCCCAGCATTTT.

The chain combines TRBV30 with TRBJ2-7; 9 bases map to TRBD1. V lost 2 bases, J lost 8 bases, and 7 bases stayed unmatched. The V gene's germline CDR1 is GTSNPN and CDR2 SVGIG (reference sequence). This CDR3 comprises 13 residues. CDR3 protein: CAWSRQGGSKQYF. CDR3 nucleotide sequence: TGTGCCTGGAGTAGACAGGGGGGTAGCAAGCAGTACTTC.

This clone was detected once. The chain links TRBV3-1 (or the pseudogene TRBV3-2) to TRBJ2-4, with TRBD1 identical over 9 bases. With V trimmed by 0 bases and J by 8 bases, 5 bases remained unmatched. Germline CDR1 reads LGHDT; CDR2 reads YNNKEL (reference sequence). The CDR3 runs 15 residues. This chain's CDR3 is CASSQDGTGNDIQYF. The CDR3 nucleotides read TGTGCCAGCAGCCAAGACGGGACAGGGAATGACATTCAGTACTTC.

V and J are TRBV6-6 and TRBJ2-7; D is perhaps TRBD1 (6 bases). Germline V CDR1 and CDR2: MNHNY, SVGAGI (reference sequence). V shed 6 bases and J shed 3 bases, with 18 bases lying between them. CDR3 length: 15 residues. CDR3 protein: CASSLPPGQDYEQYF. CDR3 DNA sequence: TGTGCCAGCAGCCTACCCCCGGGACAAGACTACGAGCAGTACTTC.